This T cell receptor (beta chain) was recorded in a study of OX40 agonist ivuxolimab in advanced cancers. Method: immunoSEQ multiplex PCR; TCRdb's copy keeps in-frame clones and lacks some. The sample includes 50,000 to 65,000 clones, nearly 90% of them seen just once. Sequenced here: CD4+ or CD8+ T cells sorted from blood, sampled in a trial of the OX40 agonist ivuxolimab. The clonotype was recovered from an adult with an advanced solid tumor such as melanoma, head and neck, liver or kidney cancer.

The DNA of the CDR3 is TGTGCCAGCAACCTACAGGGGGCAGGGAATGAAAAACTGTTTTTT. This gives the protein CASNLQGAGNEKLFF. The chain has TRBV28 and TRBJ1-4, with 9 bases aligning to TRBD1. The V gene's germline CDR1 is MDHEN and CDR2 SYDVKM. The CDR3 contains 15 residues. Trimming took 7 bases from V and 5 from J; bases not matched to a gene: 8.